Below are 15 T cell receptor beta chains sequenced from a single sample in a study of long-term antiretroviral therapy in people with HIV. Runs used v3.0 of the immunoSEQ assay and were done at survey level. Profiled with immunoSEQ multiplex PCR; TCRdb holds only in-frame clones, not every one. The table lists around 32,000 clones, 70% to 90% of them singletons, with roughly 8.6% in the top ten. The input for sequencing was unsorted PBMCs, taken 3.2 years before starting antiretroviral therapy. The receptors come from a man over 45 with HIV.

The rearrangement links TRBV10-1 to TRBJ1-2, with a possible D match to TRBD1 (6 bases). This CDR3 has 13 residues. Germline V CDR1 and CDR2: WNHNN, SYGVQD (reference sequence). V dropped 2 bases and J dropped 6 bases, with 10 bases sitting between them. In DNA form, the CDR3 reads TGCGCCAGCAGTGAGACCAGGGGAAATGGCTACACCTTC. Protein product: CASSETRGNGYTF.

The CDR3 spells CASRDRGPGGYTF. CDR3 DNA sequence: TGTGCCAGCCGGGACAGGGGGCCTGGGGGCTACACCTTC. This chain links TRBV11-2 with TRBJ1-2; 12 nucleotides match TRBD1. The CDR3 runs 13 residues. Trimming at V came to 8 bases and at J to 8 bases, leaving 6 bases not matched to a gene. From germline, CDR1 is SGHAT and CDR2 FQNNGV.

This clone appeared once. The chain links TRBV4-3 to TRBJ2-7; possibly TRBD1 for D (6 bases). Germline V gene data show CDR1 as LGHNA and CDR2 as YSLEER. Trimming shortened V by 4 bases and J by 3 bases, and 13 bases separated the two germline ends. This CDR3 is 14 amino acids long. CDR3 protein: CASSPDSFSYEQYF. The CDR3 bases are TGCGCCAGCAGCCCGGACAGCTTTAGCTACGAGCAGTACTTC.

The chain employs TRBV5-5 and TRBJ2-7; the D gene is possibly TRBD1 (5 bases). Trimming removed 4 bases at V and 2 bases at J, with 16 bases between. From germline, CDR1 is SGHKS and CDR2 YYEKEE (reference sequence). CDR3 size: 15 residues. CDR3 loop: CASSPTGAGTYEQYF. Here the CDR3 DNA reads TGTGCCAGCAGCCCCACTGGGGCAGGAACCTACGAGCAGTACTTC. Based on the CDR3 plus reference TRBV5-5 and TRBJ2-7, the full variable domain is DAGVTQSPTHLIKTRGQQVTLRCSPISGHKSVSWYQQVLGQGPQFIFQYYEKEERGRGNFPDRFSARQFPNYSSELNVNALLLGDSALYLCASSPTGAGTYEQYFGPGTRLTVT.

The rearrangement joins TRBV5-4 to TRBJ2-3, with D uncertain. V shed 4 bases and J shed 0 bases, with 9 bases lying between them. Germline V lookup: CDR1 SGHNT, CDR2 YYREEE (reference sequence). The CDR3 is 14 amino acids. The CDR3 DNA sequence: TGTGCCAGCAGCAAAATCGGAAGCACAGATACGCAGTATTTT. This translates into CASSKIGSTDTQYF.

V and J are TRBV2 and TRBJ2-1, with D uncertain. Trimming took 4 bases from V and 2 from J, leaving 0 bases between them. Germline CDR1 reads SNHLY; CDR2 reads FYNNEI. There are 11 residues in the CDR3. DNA of the CDR3: TGTGCCAGCAGTGCCTACAATGAGCAGTTCTTC. It encodes CASSAYNEQFF.

This clone was seen a few times. Its ends do not fully match the called genes, so a read error is possible. The chain is built from TRBV6-5 and TRBJ2-2; 7 bases align to TRBD1. Germline values: CDR1 MNHEY, CDR2 SVGAGI. The CDR3 runs 14 residues. The CDR3 coding sequence is TGTGCCTGCAGGGGGAGAACTACTAGCGGGGAGCTGTTTTTT. Protein product: CACRGRTTSGELFF.

The chain recombines TRBV11-3 with TRBJ2-3, with TRBD1 identical over 7 bases. CDR3 length: 15 amino acids. With 1 base clipped from V and 3 bases from J, the junction kept 4 bases outside the gene matches. CDR1 and CDR2 (germline): SGHNT, YENEEA. CDR3 sequence (DNA): TGTGCCAGCAGCTTAGGTGGACAGGAAACAGATACGCAGTATTTT. Translation: CASSLGGQETDTQYF.

The rearrangement joins TRBV4-1 to TRBJ2-7; D uncertain. Germline CDR1 and CDR2: MGHRA and YSYEKL. The CDR3 extends over 13 amino acids. Trimming pared 0 bases from V and 6 bases from J, leaving 9 bases between. CDR3 amino acids: CASSQDRLSEQYF. The CDR3 DNA is TGCGCCAGCAGCCAAGATCGGTTATCCGAGCAGTACTTC.

V gene TRBV7-2 combines with J gene TRBJ2-7; 12 nucleotides align to TRBD1. The V and J ends lost 5 bases and 7 bases, in that order; junction bases with no gene match: 12. This CDR3 is built from 16 residues. Germline loops: CDR1 SGHTA, CDR2 FQGNSA. This CDR3 reads CASSPSPGQGAREQYF. The CDR3 bases are TGTGCCAGCAGCCCGAGCCCGGGACAGGGGGCGCGAGAGCAGTACTTC. Based on the CDR3 plus reference TRBV7-2 and TRBJ2-7, the full variable domain is GAGVSQSPSNKVTEKGKDVELRCDPISGHTALYWYRQSLGQGLEFLIYFQGNSAPDKSGLPSDRFSAERTGGSVSTLTIQRTQQEDSAVYLCASSPSPGQGAREQYFGPGTRLTVT.

The rearrangement links TRBV6-1 to TRBJ1-3; D gene uncertain. This CDR3 has 16 amino acids. The germline gives CDR1 MNHNS, CDR2 SASEGT. Trimming removed 0 bases at V and 7 bases at J, with 16 bases between. In DNA form, the CDR3 reads TGTGCCAGCAGTGAAGCGCTGGCCAGCCCCGGGAACACCATATATTTT. It translates to CASSEALASPGNTIYF.

The chain links TRBV28 to TRBJ1-3; the D gene is possibly TRBD1 (5 bases). Germline V gene data show CDR1 as MDHEN and CDR2 as SYDVKM. Deletions cut 3 bases from V and 0 bases from J, with 9 bases between. The CDR3 extends over 15 amino acids. The CDR3 loop reads CASSFGGNSGNTIYF. CDR3 bases: TGTGCCAGCAGTTTCGGGGGGAACTCTGGAAACACCATATATTTT.

This clone was counted only a few times. The chain carries TRBV7-2 and TRBJ2-7; possibly TRBD1 for D (6 bases). The CDR3 has 14 residues. Germline CDR1 SGHTA, CDR2 FQGNSA. Trimming left V 4 bases short and J 2 bases short, with 12 bases between. The CDR3 here is CASSYRDITYEQYF. CDR3 in DNA: TGTGCCAGCAGCTACCGGGACATCACCTACGAGCAGTACTTC.

The chain couples TRBV13 to TRBJ1-1, with D tentatively TRBD1 (5 bases). The CDR3 covers 14 residues. Trimming stripped 5 bases from V and 2 bases from J, with 12 bases between. Germline V gene lookup returns CDR1 PRHDT and CDR2 FYEKMQ (reference sequence). The chain's CDR3 is CASSLGRRNTEAFF. The CDR3 DNA reads as TGTGCCAGCAGCCTGGGACGGAGAAACACTGAAGCTTTCTTT.

The chain links TRBV5-4 to TRBJ2-3; D possibly matches TRBD1 or TRBD2 (6 bases each). Germline loops: CDR1 SGHNT, CDR2 YYREEE (reference sequence). V was pared by 4 bases and J by 1 base, with 16 bases between. This CDR3 is 16 amino acids long. The CDR3 DNA reads as TGTGCCAGCAGCCGATCCACGGGGGCCCGCACAGATACGCAGTATTTT. Residues: CASSRSTGARTDTQYF. Full variable domain (rest looked up from reference TRBV5-4 and TRBJ2-3): ETGVTQSPTHLIKTRGQQVTLRCSSQSGHNTVSWYQQALGQGPQFIFQYYREEENGRGNFPPRFSGLQFPNYSSELNVNALELDDSALYLCASSRSTGARTDTQYFGPGTRLTVL.